This T cell receptor (beta chain) comes out of a study of Graves' ophthalmopathy and Graves' hyperthyroidism. The CDR3 runs 16 residues. The germline CDR1 and CDR2 sequences are LNHNV and YYDKDF (reference sequence). Trimming left V 5 bases short and J 8 bases short, with 21 bases between. Scientists amplified the TCR beta CDR3 regions from RNA transcripts. Amplification began with first-round RT-PCR using HTBI primers, then second-round multiplex PCR was performed. TCRdb re-called the multiplex PCR reads with MiXCR, one entry per CDR3 protein. The sample holds around 1.1 million distinct CDR3 sequences, 35% to 45% seen once. As regards this clonotype: A read error is possible here, since a much larger clone lies one base away.

This receptor was obtained from an adult man with Graves' hyperthyroidism. V and J are TRBV15 and TRBJ1-4, with D possibly matching TRBD1 (6 bases). Sequencing used peripheral blood or thyroid tissue (not recorded which). The CDR3: CATSPRTGSVDEKLFF. As DNA, the CDR3 is TGTGCCACCAGCCCCCGTACAGGGTCGGTGGACGAAAAACTGTTTTTT.